The T cell receptor (beta chain) under discussion was sequenced for a study of T-cell reconstitution after alpha-beta-depleted transplantation in children. Note on this clonotype: Its antigen is still unknown.

Study-level points and caveats: Several hundred rapidly expanded clones from non-depleted graft cells reportedly supplied alpha-beta T cells about two months post-transplant.

The V gene end was trimmed by 3 bases and the J gene end by 5 bases; junction bases not matched to a gene: 15. Germline assignment: CDR1 MGHRA and CDR2 YSYEKL. This CDR3 comprises 17 residues. The library targeted TCRbeta and was prepared with unique molecular identifiers. TCRdb recomputed calls from the PCR reads with MiXCR, one row per CDR3 protein. The sample consists of approximately 270,000 distinct CDR3 sequences, around 25% of them appearing once. V usage is TRBV4-1 and J usage is TRBJ2-7, with 8 bases aligning to TRBD2. This TCR was recovered from a female patient between 2 and 15 years old who had a stem cell transplant for congenital amegakaryocytic thrombocytopenia, so the T cells may come from the graft donor. This specimen consisted of PBMCs, mostly from graft donor cells, obtained 360 days after TCRalphabeta/CD19-depleted stem cell transplant. The chain's CDR3 is CASSQVSSGRLRNEQYF. CDR3 DNA sequence: TGCGCCAGCAGCCAGGTCTCAAGCGGGAGATTGAGGAACGAGCAGTACTTC.